The rows below give T cell receptor beta chains drawn from one sample of a study of CXCR3-negative and CXCR3-positive naive CD8 T cells. Each CDR3 protein gets one entry in TCRdb, which reprocessed the 5' RACE reads and gives no DNA. This sample's table reports tens of thousands of distinct CDR3 sequences. The sample comprised naive CXCR3+ CD8+ T cells from blood. These receptors were obtained from a human donor in good health. Some clones in this sample may be carry-over from other donors' samples. Each CDR3 is given with its conserved first and last residue. Size is omitted from some rows. Given values are once, few, many or a class for expanded clones.

size,V,J,CDR3
.,TRBV10-3,TRBJ2-7,CAISASRGSSYEQYF
.,TRBV7-2,TRBJ2-3,CASSEGGDTQYF
.,TRBV12-3/TRBV12-4,TRBJ2-5,CASSLSGGGYQETQYF
.,TRBV12-3/TRBV12-4,TRBJ1-6,CASRPPMGSYNSPLHF
.,TRBV13,TRBJ1-4,CASSFGNHVEKLFF
.,TRBV12-3/TRBV12-4,TRBJ2-5,CASSFLTGQETQYF
.,TRBV15,TRBJ1-1,CATSRTKSPTGGGARAFF
.,TRBV28,TRBJ2-7,CASSLRDSTYEQYF
.,TRBV29-1,TRBJ2-2,CSVAGGRNTGELFF
.,TRBV29-1,TRBJ2-2,CSVVGGGTGELFF
.,TRBV5-1,TRBJ1-2,CASSFSSTGDGYTF
.,TRBV9,TRBJ1-3,CDSRGEGSFGNTIYF
.,TRBV11-3,TRBJ1-5,CASSYRDSTGPQHF
.,TRBV29-1,TRBJ2-1,CSIIAGVGFHEQFF
.,TRBV20-1,TRBJ2-7,CSASLWGGEADGYEQYF
.,TRBV29-1,TRBJ2-5,CSVEGLAANQETQYF
medium-sized,TRBV4-2,TRBJ2-7,CASSQVGGITYEQYF
.,TRBV21-1,TRBJ2-7,CASSKFASNYEQYF
.,TRBV9,TRBJ2-3,CASSQDSRDTQYF